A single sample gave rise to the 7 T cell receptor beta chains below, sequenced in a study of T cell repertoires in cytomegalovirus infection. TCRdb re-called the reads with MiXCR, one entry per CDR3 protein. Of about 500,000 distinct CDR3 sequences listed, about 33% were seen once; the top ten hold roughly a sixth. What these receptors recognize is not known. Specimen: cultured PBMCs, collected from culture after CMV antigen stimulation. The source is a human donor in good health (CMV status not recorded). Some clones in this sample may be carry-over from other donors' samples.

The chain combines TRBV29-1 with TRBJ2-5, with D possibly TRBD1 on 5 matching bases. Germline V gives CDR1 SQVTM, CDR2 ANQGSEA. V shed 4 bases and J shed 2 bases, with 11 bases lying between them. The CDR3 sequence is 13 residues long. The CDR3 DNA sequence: TGCAGCGTTGTCTGGGGCGTACAAGAGACCCAGTACTTC. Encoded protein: CSVVWGVQETQYF.

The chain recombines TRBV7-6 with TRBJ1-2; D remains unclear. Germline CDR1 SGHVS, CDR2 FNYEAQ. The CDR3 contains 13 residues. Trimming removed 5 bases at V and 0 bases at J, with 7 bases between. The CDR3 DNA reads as TGTGCCAGCAGCCCTAATCCTAACTATGGCTACACCTTC. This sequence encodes CASSPNPNYGYTF.

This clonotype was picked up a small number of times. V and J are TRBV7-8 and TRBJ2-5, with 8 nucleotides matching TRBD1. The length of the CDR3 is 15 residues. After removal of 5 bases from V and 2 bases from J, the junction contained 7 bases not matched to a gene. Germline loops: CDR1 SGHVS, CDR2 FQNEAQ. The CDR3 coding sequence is TGTGCCAGCAGCAAGCGACAGGGGTTACAAGAGACCCAGTACTTC. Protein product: CASSKRQGLQETQYF.

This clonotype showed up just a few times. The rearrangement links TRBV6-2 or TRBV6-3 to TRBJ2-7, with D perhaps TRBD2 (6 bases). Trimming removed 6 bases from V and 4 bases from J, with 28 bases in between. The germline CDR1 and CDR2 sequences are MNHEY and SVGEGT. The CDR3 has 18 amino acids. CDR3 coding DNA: TGTGCCAGCAGATATTACTGGGGTCCGGGAGCCGGTGGGTACGAGCAGTACTTC. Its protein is CASRYYWGPGAGGYEQYF.

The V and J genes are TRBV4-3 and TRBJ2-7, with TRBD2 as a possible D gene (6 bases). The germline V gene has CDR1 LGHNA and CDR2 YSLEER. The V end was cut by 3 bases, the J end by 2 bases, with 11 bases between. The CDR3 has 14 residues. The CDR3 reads CASSQSTGAYEQYF. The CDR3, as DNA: TGCGCCAGCAGCCAGTCGACGGGAGCCTACGAGCAGTACTTC.

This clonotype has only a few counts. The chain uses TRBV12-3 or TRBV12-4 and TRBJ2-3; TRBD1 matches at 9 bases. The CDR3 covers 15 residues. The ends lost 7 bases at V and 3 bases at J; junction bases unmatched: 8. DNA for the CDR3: TGTGCCAGCAACATTAACAGGGGGCCGACAGATACGCAGTATTTT. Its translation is CASNINRGPTDTQYF.

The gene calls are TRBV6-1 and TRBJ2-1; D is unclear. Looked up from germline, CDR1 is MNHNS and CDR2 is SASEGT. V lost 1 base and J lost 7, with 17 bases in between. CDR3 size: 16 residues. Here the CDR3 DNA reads TGTGCCAGCAGTGAAGTTCTGCGTGGCCTTGGGAATGAGCAGTTCTTC. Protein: CASSEVLRGLGNEQFF.